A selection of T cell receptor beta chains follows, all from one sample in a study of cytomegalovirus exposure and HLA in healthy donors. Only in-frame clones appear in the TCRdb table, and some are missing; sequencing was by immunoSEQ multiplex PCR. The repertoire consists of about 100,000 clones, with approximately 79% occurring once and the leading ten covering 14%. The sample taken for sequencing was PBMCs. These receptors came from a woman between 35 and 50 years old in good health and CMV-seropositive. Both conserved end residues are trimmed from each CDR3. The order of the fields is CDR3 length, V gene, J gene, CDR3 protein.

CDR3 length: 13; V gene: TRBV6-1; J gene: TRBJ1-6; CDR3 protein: ASSPGPGYNSPLH
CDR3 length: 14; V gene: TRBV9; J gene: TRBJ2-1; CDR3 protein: ASSVDRRGSYNEQF
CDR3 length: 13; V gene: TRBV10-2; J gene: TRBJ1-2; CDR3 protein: ASSESATAKWGYT
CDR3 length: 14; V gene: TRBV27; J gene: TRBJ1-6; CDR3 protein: ASSSPLGHYNSPLH
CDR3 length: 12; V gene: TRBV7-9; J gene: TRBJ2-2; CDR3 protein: ASSGRSNTGELF
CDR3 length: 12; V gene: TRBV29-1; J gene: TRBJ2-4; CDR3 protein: SVAGVWAKNIQY
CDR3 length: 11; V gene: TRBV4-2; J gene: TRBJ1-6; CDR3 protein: ASGGQGDSPLH
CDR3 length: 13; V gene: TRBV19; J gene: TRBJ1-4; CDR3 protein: ASSTGVMTNEKLF
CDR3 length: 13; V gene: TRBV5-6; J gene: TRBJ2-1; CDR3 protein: ASSPGQATYNEQF
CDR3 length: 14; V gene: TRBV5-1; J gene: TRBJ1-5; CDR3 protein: ASAVAGQEGNQPQH
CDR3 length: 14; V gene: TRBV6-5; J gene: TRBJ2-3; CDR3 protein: ASSYSKTGGPDTQY
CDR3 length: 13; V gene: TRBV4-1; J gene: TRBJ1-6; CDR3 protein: ASSQDWQYNSPLH
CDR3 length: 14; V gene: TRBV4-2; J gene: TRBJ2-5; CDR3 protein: ASSSSTSGGAETQY
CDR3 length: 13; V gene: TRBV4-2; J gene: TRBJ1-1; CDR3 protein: ASSQGPQMNTEAF
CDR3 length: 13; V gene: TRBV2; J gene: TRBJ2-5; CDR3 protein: ASTQGTSGGVTQY
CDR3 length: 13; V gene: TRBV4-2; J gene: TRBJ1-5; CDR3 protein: ASSQDRVGNQPQH
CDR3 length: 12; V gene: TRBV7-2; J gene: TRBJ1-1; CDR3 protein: ASSLWTQGSEAF
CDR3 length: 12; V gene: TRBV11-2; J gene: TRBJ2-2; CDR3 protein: ASTPLRGTGELF
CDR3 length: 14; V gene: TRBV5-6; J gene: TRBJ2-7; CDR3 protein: ASSLAIGGDAYEQY
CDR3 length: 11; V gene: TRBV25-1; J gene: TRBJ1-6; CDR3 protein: ASKGDPPKPLH
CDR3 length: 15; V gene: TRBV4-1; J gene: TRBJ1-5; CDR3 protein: ASSQESQGRINQPQH
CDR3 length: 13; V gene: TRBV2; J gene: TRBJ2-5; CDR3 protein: ASSDSGISSETQY
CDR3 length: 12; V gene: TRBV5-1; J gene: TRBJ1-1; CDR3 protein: ASSHPEGSTEAF
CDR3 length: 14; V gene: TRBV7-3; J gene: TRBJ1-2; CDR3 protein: ASSFTGWGGSYGYT
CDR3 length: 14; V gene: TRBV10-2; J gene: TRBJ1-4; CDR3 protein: ASTDRASATNEKLF
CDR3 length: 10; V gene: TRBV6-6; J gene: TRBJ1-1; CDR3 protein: ASSSRVAEAF
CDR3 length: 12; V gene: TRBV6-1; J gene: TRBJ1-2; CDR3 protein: ASSEGHSPYGYT